This T cell receptor beta chain was sequenced during a study of tumor-infiltrating lymphocytes in primary liver carcinoma. Overall study context: Male and female patients aged 30 to 69 years made up the cohort. Whole-study findings and limits: Merely some 7.5-25% of top clones spanned all five tumor regions.

Using a constant-region primer together with ProtoScript II reverse transcriptase, TCR beta cDNA was made from roughly 540 ng of total RNA. Slightly modified ARM-PCR, run as three nested multiplex PCR rounds, produced the TCR beta libraries. Each CDR3 protein gets one entry after TCRdb re-called the multiplex PCR reads with MiXCR. The sample has roughly 120,000 distinct CDR3 sequences, about 68% seen once. This clonotype showed up many times. Its specificity is unknown. Co-extracted RNA and DNA came from around 20-30 mg of unsorted bulk tissue. The source material was liver tumor tissue from sampling region 1. Subset described: tumor region T1, superior pole. This receptor was identified in a woman aged 60-75 years with primary liver carcinoma and hepatitis B virus infection.

This CDR3 is CASKPGLAVYEQYF. The CDR3 bases are TGTGCCAGCAAACCGGGACTAGCCGTCTACGAGCAGTACTTC. The genes are TRBV6-1 and TRBJ2-7; 9 bases line up with TRBD2. Looked up from germline, CDR1 is MNHNS and CDR2 is SASEGT. The ends lost 7 bases at V and 3 bases at J; junction bases unmatched: 7. CDR3 size: 14 residues.